The 3 T cell receptor beta chains below all came from one sample that was sequenced in a study of cytomegalovirus exposure and HLA in healthy donors. PCR used 60 Vbeta primers and 13 Jbeta primers. Clones were sequenced by immunoSEQ multiplex PCR, and TCRdb holds only the in-frame ones, with some missing. Among about 200,000 clones, approximately 79% were seen once, and the ten largest hold less than 2%. The sample was PBMCs. These receptors were taken from a male donor in good health and CMV-seronegative.

This sequence joins TRBV7-2 and TRBJ1-2; possible D gene TRBD1, 5 bases. Germline V gives CDR1 SGHTA, CDR2 FQGNSA. The CDR3 extends over 13 amino acids. The V end lost 3 bases, the J end lost 8 bases, and 13 bases lay between the germline ends. The CDR3 nucleotides are TGTGCCAGCAGCTTCAAGGGGTCAGGGGGCTACACCTTC. Translation: CASSFKGSGGYTF.

This clone was counted a single time. CDR3 loop: CASSLAPLAGRYNEQFF. The DNA of the CDR3 is TGTGCCAGCAGCTTAGCCCCACTAGCGGGACGGTACAATGAGCAGTTCTTC. This chain links TRBV11-2 with TRBJ2-1, with 10 bases matching TRBD2. This CDR3 has 17 residues. Trimming cost V 1 base and J 4 bases; bases outside gene matches: 7. Germline V gene sequence: CDR1 SGHAT, CDR2 FQNNGV.

This clone was recorded a few times. The chain couples TRBV28 to TRBJ1-1; TRBD1 matches 9 bases. Germline V gene sequence: CDR1 MDHEN, CDR2 SYDVKM. V gave up 7 bases and J gave up 7 bases; unmatched junction bases: 13. CDR3 length: 15 amino acids. The CDR3 region has the DNA TGTGCCAGCACCAAAACAGGGGGCGGACTGGTTGAAGCTTTCTTT. Its protein is CASTKTGGGLVEAFF.